A selection of T cell receptor beta chains follows, all from one sample in a study of blood T cell repertoires in COVID-19. The table came from immunoSEQ multiplex PCR; TCRdb's copy has only in-frame clones and leaves some out. The table has a few hundred thousand clones, approximately 85% seen once. Sequenced sample: PBMCs or T cells enriched from blood (not recorded which). These receptors were collected from a woman between 45 and 65 years old who had been exposed to COVID-19. Each CDR3 is given with its conserved first and last residue. The D gene is left open where the match is weak. Only part of the rows carry a size: once, few, many, or a class if the clone is expanded.

TRBV27	-	-	TRBJ1-2	CASSQGSGYTF	TGTGCCAGCAGCCAGGGGAGTGGCTACACCTTC
TRBV5-5	-	-	TRBJ1-2	CASSLGAGSYGYTF	TGTGCCAGCAGCTTGGGTGCAGGGTCCTATGGCTACACCTTC
TRBV5-1	-	TRBD1	TRBJ1-1	CASSPQNRGNTEAFF	TGCGCCAGCAGCCCCCAAAACAGGGGGAACACTGAAGCTTTCTTT
TRBV7-9	medium-sized	TRBD1	TRBJ1-3	CASSPGTGPGNTIYF	TGTGCCAGCAGCCCAGGGACAGGGCCTGGAAACACCATATATTTT
TRBV2	-	TRBD2	TRBJ2-1	CASSERGGLPGLRQFF	TGTGCCAGCAGTGAACGGGGGGGCCTTCCCGGGTTGAGGCAGTTCTTC
TRBV9	-	-	TRBJ2-7	CASSPRGGKGGNPWEQYF	TGTGCCAGCAGCCCGAGGGGAGGCAAAGGTGGCAACCCGTGGGAGCAGTACTTC
TRBV2	few	-	TRBJ2-5	CASRGDITEKTQYF	TGTGCCAGCAGGGGAGACATTACGGAAAAGACCCAGTACTTC
TRBV7-2	-	-	TRBJ1-1	CASRNTGMNTEAFF	TGTGCCAGCAGAAACACAGGGATGAACACTGAAGCTTTCTTT
TRBV30	-	-	TRBJ1-1	CAWRAPTEAFF	TGTGCCTGGAGGGCCCCCACTGAAGCTTTCTTT
TRBV7-2	-	-	TRBJ1-1	CASSFQTGFTEAFF	TGTGCCAGCAGCTTCCAGACAGGATTCACTGAAGCTTTCTTT
TRBV5-1	once	-	TRBJ1-1	CASSFGPGGTEAFF	TGCGCCAGCAGCTTTGGGCCCGGAGGAACTGAAGCTTTCTTT
TRBV3-1/TRBV3-2	few	-	TRBJ2-7	CASSHFHSSYEQYF	TGTGCCAGCAGCCACTTTCACAGCTCCTACGAGCAGTACTTC
TRBV20-1	-	TRBD1	TRBJ1-2	CSAGDSYGYTF	TGCAGTGCCGGGGACAGCTATGGCTACACCTTC
TRBV4-3	-	TRBD1	TRBJ2-1	CASSQGQGIYNEQFF	TGCGCCAGCAGCCAAGGACAGGGGATCTACAATGAGCAGTTCTTC
TRBV10-3	-	TRBD1	TRBJ1-6	CAIRAGQGKGSPLHF	TGTGCCATCAGGGCGGGACAGGGAAAAGGATCACCCCTCCACTTT
TRBV3-1/TRBV3-2	few	-	TRBJ1-1	CASSQDGGRTEAFF	TGTGCCAGCAGCCAAGACGGTGGTAGGACAGAAGCTTTCTTT
TRBV4-2	-	TRBD2	TRBJ2-5	CASSQVSGQETQYF	TGTGCCAGCAGCCAAGTTAGCGGGCAAGAGACCCAGTACTTC
TRBV3-1/TRBV3-2	-	-	TRBJ2-2	CASRGRLNTGELFF	TGTGCCAGCCGTGGGCGATTGAACACCGGGGAGCTGTTTTTT
TRBV13	-	-	TRBJ1-6	CASSILNSPLHF	TGTGCCAGCAGCATACTAAATTCACCCCTCCACTTT
TRBV12-3/TRBV12-4	-	-	TRBJ2-3	CASSFKDTQYF	TGTGCCAGCAGTTTCAAAGATACGCAGTATTTT
TRBV11-2	-	-	TRBJ2-4	CASSHGPVKNIQYF	TGTGCCAGCAGCCATGGGCCAGTAAAAAACATTCAGTACTTC
TRBV24-1	-	TRBD1	TRBJ2-1	CATTAWTGAKGEQFF	TGTGCCACCACCGCCTGGACAGGGGCGAAAGGTGAGCAGTTCTTC
TRBV7-8	-	-	TRBJ1-2	CASSLRVGLGLYGYTF	TGTGCCAGCAGCTTAAGGGTCGGACTTGGCCTCTATGGCTACACCTTC
TRBV19	-	TRBD1	TRBJ2-1	CASSPGTATYNEQFF	TGTGCCAGTAGTCCTGGGACAGCGACTTACAATGAGCAGTTCTTC
TRBV12-3/TRBV12-4	-	-	TRBJ2-7	CASSTTREQYF	TGTGCCAGCAGTACGACGAGGGAGCAGTACTTC
TRBV20-1	-	-	TRBJ1-1	CSASWAGGVYTEAFF	TGCAGTGCTAGTTGGGCCGGGGGGGTATACACTGAAGCTTTCTTT
TRBV5-8	-	-	TRBJ1-6	CASSFIRGSPLHF	TGTGCCAGCAGCTTTATCAGGGGTTCACCCCTCCACTTT
TRBV18	-	TRBD1	TRBJ1-2	CASSPQGANGYTF	TGTGCCAGCTCTCCTCAGGGGGCGAACGGCTACACCTTC
TRBV12-5	-	TRBD1	TRBJ1-1	CASGLELTGWFNEAFF	TGTGCTAGTGGTCTCGAGCTGACAGGGTGGTTTAATGAAGCTTTCTTT
TRBV4-1	-	TRBD2	TRBJ2-3	CASSLAGGLPDTQYF	TGCGCCAGCAGCCTAGCGGGGGGCCTTCCAGATACGCAGTATTTT
TRBV20-1	-	-	TRBJ2-5	CSASTQETQYF	TGCAGTGCTAGCACCCAGGAGACCCAGTACTTC
TRBV5-1	-	TRBD2	TRBJ2-3	CASSRLAGSTDTQYF	TGCGCCAGCAGCCGACTAGCGGGTAGCACAGATACGCAGTATTTT
TRBV12-3/TRBV12-4	-	TRBD1	TRBJ2-2	CASSRTGRELFF	TGTGCCAGCAGCCGGACAGGGAGGGAGCTGTTTTTT
TRBV9	-	-	TRBJ1-6	CASGGDSPLHF	TGTGCCAGCGGAGGGGATTCACCCCTCCACTTT
TRBV7-8	-	-	TRBJ1-2	CASSPRVREVDYGYTF	TGTGCCAGCAGCCCGAGAGTGAGGGAAGTGGACTATGGCTACACCTTC
TRBV27	-	-	TRBJ1-4	CASSLRGSALGEKLFF	TGTGCCAGCAGTTTAAGGGGGTCGGCCCTCGGGGAAAAACTGTTTTTT
TRBV29-1	-	-	TRBJ2-1	CSVEIGMDNEQFF	TGCAGCGTTGAAATCGGGATGGACAATGAGCAGTTCTTC
TRBV10-1	-	TRBD1	TRBJ2-7	CASSKDRGLYEQYF	TGCGCCAGCAGTAAGGACAGGGGGCTGTACGAGCAGTACTTC
TRBV27	-	-	TRBJ2-2	CASSLGGAGDTGELFF	TGTGCCAGCAGTTTGGGAGGGGCAGGGGATACCGGGGAGCTGTTTTTT
TRBV12-3/TRBV12-4	once	-	TRBJ1-4	CASSFHSGGELFF	TGTGCCAGCAGTTTCCATTCGGGGGGGGAACTGTTTTTT
TRBV7-3	-	-	TRBJ2-5	CASSLNFGETQYF	TGTGCCAGCAGCTTGAATTTCGGAGAGACCCAGTACTTC
TRBV5-1	-	-	TRBJ2-2	CASRDTGITGELFF	TGCGCCAGCAGGGATACAGGGATCACCGGGGAGCTGTTTTTT
TRBV6-1	-	-	TRBJ1-1	CASSETRVKLSTEAFF	TGTGCCAGCAGTGAGACTAGGGTCAAACTTTCGACTGAAGCTTTCTTT
TRBV10-2	-	-	TRBJ1-6	CASSEGGSSYNSPLHF	TGCGCCAGCAGTGAAGGGGGTAGCTCCTATAATTCACCCCTCCACTTT
TRBV9	-	-	TRBJ1-4	CASSVGGTTTNEKLFF	TGTGCCAGCAGCGTCGGGGGAACCACAACTAATGAAAAACTGTTTTTT
TRBV3-1/TRBV3-2	-	TRBD1	TRBJ1-6	CASSLRDRYNSPLHF	TGTGCCAGCAGCCTCCGGGACAGGTATAATTCACCCCTCCACTTT
TRBV5-4	-	-	TRBJ2-1	CASSLGGASYNEQFF	TGTGCCAGCAGCTTAGGGGGGGCCTCCTACAATGAGCAGTTCTTC
TRBV21-1	-	-	TRBJ2-7	CASSKDRHPDISYEQYF	TGTGCCAGCAGCAAAGATCGTCATCCGGACATCTCCTACGAGCAGTACTTC
TRBV6-5	-	-	TRBJ2-7	CASTGTHLGEQYF	TGTGCCAGCACCGGGACTCACCTAGGGGAGCAGTACTTC
TRBV6-5	-	TRBD1	TRBJ1-4	CASSTSGGNEKLFF	TGTGCCAGCAGTACCTCAGGGGGTAATGAAAAACTGTTTTTT
TRBV10-3	-	TRBD2	TRBJ2-1	CAISAASGSYNEQFF	TGTGCCATCAGTGCGGCTAGCGGGAGCTACAATGAGCAGTTCTTC
TRBV2	-	-	TRBJ1-6	CASSTYNSPLHF	TGTGCCAGCAGCACCTATAATTCACCCCTCCACTTT